This T cell receptor beta chain was sequenced in a study of blood T cell repertoires in COVID-19. Turning to the study itself: Some COVID-19 samples were acute and others convalescent; all came from the United States, Italy and Spain. T cells, B-cell-depleted T cells, or PBMCs provided the cDNA or gDNA that served as material.

Germline-derived CDR1 and CDR2 are SNHLY and FYNNEI. Trimming pared 5 bases from V and 2 bases from J, leaving 12 bases between. The CDR3 sequence is 14 residues long. Original processing methods: Amplification of reference gene primers was used by the study to estimate nucleated cell counts. Profiled with immunoSEQ multiplex PCR; TCRdb holds only in-frame clones, not every one. V, J and clone size reflect that table, while D and trimming were determined from the DNA. The sample includes approximately 140,000 clones, about 80% of them seen just once. The chain joins TRBV2 to TRBJ1-1, with TRBD1 as a possible D gene (6 bases). This clonotype was obtained from a human donor in a cohort sampled during active COVID-19. Sequencing was performed on peripheral blood. CDR3 coding DNA: TGTGCCAGCAGTAGGACAGACTTAAACACTGAAGCTTTCTTT. Translated, it gives CASSRTDLNTEAFF. Filled out from reference TRBV2 and TRBJ1-1, the complete variable domain reads EPEVTQTPSHQVTQMGQEVILRCVPISNHLYFYWYRQILGQKVEFLVSFYNNEISEKSEIFDDQFSVERPDGSNFTLKIRSTKLEDSAMYFCASSRTDLNTEAFFGQGTRLTVV.